This TCR beta chain was retrieved from a study of cytomegalovirus exposure and HLA in healthy donors. General study points: Reports state that TCR beta sequences accurately predicted most subjects' HLA-A and HLA-B alleles.

V was clipped by 5 bases and J by 8 bases, with 10 bases between them. The CDR3 has 13 residues. CDR1 PRHDT and CDR2 FYEKMQ come from the germline V gene (reference sequence). Primers: 60 Vbeta forward and 13 Jbeta reverse. Data came from immunoSEQ multiplex PCR; TCRdb stores just in-frame clones and leaves some out. The sample holds about 94,000 clones; about three fifths are singletons and the top ten take 3.9%. Note on this clone: No antigen is known for it.

The TCR was taken from a man aged 25-45 years in good health and CMV-seronegative. The chain is built from TRBV13 and TRBJ1-6; weak D call: TRBD1 (6 bases). The specimen sequenced was PBMCs. CDR3: CASSRGQHSPLHF. In DNA, the CDR3 is TGTGCCAGCAGCCGCGGACAGCATTCACCCCTCCACTTT.